This paragraph covers one TCR beta chain sequence. Its antigen is not known. The CDR3 contains 11 residues. The V gene's germline CDR1 is MGHDK and CDR2 SYGVNS. The V end was cut by 6 bases, the J end by 8 bases, with 10 bases between. This sample was included in a study of T cell repertoires in cytomegalovirus infection. Across the whole study: Well-studied HLA-B-restricted epitopes and recently identified HLA-C-restricted epitopes of CMV were both used in the study. Study-level points and caveats: In two of eight donors, the top clonotype was HLA-C-restricted CMV-specific.

TCRdb reprocessed the reads with MiXCR, giving one entry per CDR3 protein. This repertoire shows 80,000 to 90,000 distinct CDR3 sequences, around 49% found once; its top ten account for 85% to 95%. The receptor was isolated from a human donor in good health (CMV status not recorded). Some clones in this sample may be carry-over from other donors' samples. The rearrangement links TRBV25-1 to TRBJ1-2; D uncertain. The sample was CD8+ T cells from cultured PBMCs, taken from culture after CMV antigen stimulation. The CDR3 nucleotides read TGTGCCAGCAGACTCGGTGGGGGCTACACCTTC. This translates into CASRLGGGYTF.